This T cell receptor (beta chain) was captured in a study of blood T cell repertoires in COVID-19 (TCRdb year 2020). About the study as a whole: The collaborator samples originated in the United States, Italy and Spain and spanned the acute and convalescent phases of COVID-19. Where available, HLA class I and class II types were obtained from metadata supplied by the sample provider rather than from assay-based typing. Nearly every sample came with metadata listing a de-identified subject ID, COVID-19 status, age in years and sex. Deeply sampled blood TCRbeta repertoires from subjects exposed to, actively infected with, or recovered from COVID-19 were included in the dataset. Samples came from the ongoing ImmuneRACE study (first 160 participants) plus 1,254 subjects from 6 global collaborators. A freely available public database, intended as a resource for researchers studying the immune response to SARS-CoV-2, is where the repertoires were released. The material from the prospective study consisted of cDNA or gDNA derived from T cells, B-cell-depleted T cells, or PBMCs.

Collaborating institutions collected whole blood in K2EDTA tubes following their own protocols. For TCRbeta analysis, collaborators shipped samples in one of three forms: frozen whole blood, isolated PBMCs, or DNA extracted from either of those sample types. CDR1 is given as KGHDR and CDR2 as SFDVKD, both from the germline V gene. The CDR3 holds 15 amino acids from the cysteine to the phenylalanine. Only the CDR3 portion is preserved as DNA: 45 bases, with reading frame beginning at the first base. V is pruned by 7 bases and J by 3 bases, leaving 9 bases of the junction without a gene match. Comments on this clone: The target of this receptor is not known. Within one base of it there is no much larger clone, and no base qualities were kept.

TCRbeta CDR3 regions were amplified from genomic DNA by means of the immunoSEQ Assay, a bias-controlled multiplex PCR. The source study handled its data this way. The number of nucleated cells in each sample was estimated by amplification of reference gene primers within the assay. Sequence reads were collapsed and filtered to measure the absolute abundance of every unique TCRbeta CDR3 rearrangement. For each sample, productive Simpson clonality was calculated as the square root of Simpson's diversity index over productive rearrangements. TCRdb took over this immuneACCESS table, retaining in-frame rearrangements with V and J assigned. Such tables are incomplete; in checked studies, under half of the missing clones stem from an unresolved V gene, and the remainder is unexplained. That table is the source of V, J and clone size, and D and trimming were worked out from the DNA. The sample table lists about 190,000 clones, less than 85% of them with a count of one. The top ten hold 12% of the sample.

Beyond this particular receptor, the publication reports: Clinical and demographic metadata were provided uncurated, with the amount varying by source and participant.

The chain links TRBV24-1 with TRBJ2-7; 9 bases in the junction line up with TRBD1. This clonotype was sampled from a woman in her forties or fifties with acute or convalescent COVID-19. Specimen: peripheral blood. In nucleotides, the sequence is TGTGCCACCAGCGCTGAAGGGACAGGGCGCTACGAGCAGTACTTC. Its product reads: CATSAEGTGRYEQYF.